These T cell receptor beta chains were read from a single sample in a study of T cell repertoires in cytomegalovirus infection. MiXCR was run by TCRdb on the reads, yielding one entry per CDR3 protein. Of more than 500,000 distinct CDR3 sequences detected, approximately 15% appear once; the ten largest clones hold approximately 24%. The sample taken for sequencing was CD8+ T cells from PBMCs. These receptors were obtained from a human donor in good health (CMV status not recorded). Some clones in this sample may be carry-over from other donors' samples. CDR3s include the opening cysteine and the closing phenylalanine or tryptophan.

>TRBJ1-1|TRBV7-9
CASSLYPEAFF
>TRBJ2-1|TRBV4-1
CASSQDRGPREQFF
>TRBJ2-7|TRBV7-9
CASSQKASYEQYF
>TRBJ1-1|TRBV11-3
CASSVGQANTEAFF
>TRBJ1-5|TRBV4-1
CASSLNLRDSSNQPQHF
>TRBJ2-7|TRBV6-5
CASRSSSGRYEQYF
>TRBJ2-7|TRBV11-2
CASSLDSGSYEQYF
>TRBJ2-1|TRBV9
CASSVDGGGNEQFF
>TRBJ2-1|TRBV28
CASSAGQGMNEQFF
>TRBJ1-2|TRBV6-5
CASSSATVNYGYTF
>TRBJ1-5|TRBV2
CASSVGRYSNQPQHF
>TRBJ2-1|TRBV7-6
CASSPSNYNEQFF
>TRBJ2-7|TRBV7-9
CASSLSRGLASYEQYF
>TRBJ1-3|TRBV6-1
CASSEWGGSGNTIYF
>TRBJ1-4|TRBV12-3/TRBV12-4
CASSDSGTNEKLFF
>TRBJ2-7|TRBV28
CASSSPRTASSYEQYF
>TRBJ2-7|TRBV24-1
CATSDSSREQYF
>TRBJ2-3|TRBV5-1
CASSLEGAPADTQYF
>TRBJ1-2|TRBV12-3/TRBV12-4
CASTLGAFGYTF
>TRBJ2-3|TRBV7-9
CASSLVSSSDTQYF
>TRBJ2-3|TRBV9
CASSGSGGEADTQYF
>TRBJ2-7|TRBV28
CASSLAGGKYEQYF
>TRBJ2-7|TRBV5-1
CASSLRGQSSYEQYF
>TRBJ2-7|TRBV9
CASSSDRDRGSYEQYF
>TRBJ2-7|TRBV28
CASSLSIIAGVKEEQYF
>TRBJ1-1|TRBV7-9
CASSLDRDWAEAFF
>TRBJ2-3|TRBV7-9
CASSRDVKPDTQYF
>TRBJ2-1|TRBV20-1
CSASLAPGQGLNEQFF
>TRBJ2-1|TRBV7-2
CASSSTSGSRGEQFF
>TRBJ2-7|TRBV11-2
CASSTHRDFTYEQYF
>TRBJ2-1|TRBV11-2
CASSLRDYGSYNEQFF
>TRBJ2-7|TRBV20-1
CSARVLAESYEQYF
>TRBJ2-1|TRBV11-2
CATGNEQFF
>TRBJ2-1|TRBV6-6
CASSYSNGGYNEQFF
>TRBJ1-1|TRBV4-1
CASSQNSRDPNTEAFF
>TRBJ2-3|TRBV5-6
CASSLAASGADTQYF
>TRBJ1-5|TRBV4-1
CASSPLARSNQPQHF
>TRBJ2-3|TRBV27
CASSPYKPSLAGGQRDTQYF
>TRBJ1-1|TRBV28
CASSPDLNTEAFF
>TRBJ1-5|TRBV7-9
CASSLGDSNQPQHF
>TRBJ1-5|TRBV7-9
CASSPSGVPYSNQPQHF
>TRBJ2-3|TRBV9
CASSVVGGRTDTQYF
>TRBJ2-7|TRBV29-1
CSSRTSGSSEQYF
>TRBJ1-2|TRBV3-1
CASSQVPLGQNYGYTF
>TRBJ1-1|TRBV11-2
CASSVWGQENTEAFF
>TRBJ2-7|TRBV2
CASTMDVPYEQYF
>TRBJ2-5|TRBV27
CASSLSPQETQYF
>TRBJ2-1|TRBV19
CASSIGRGPANEQFF
>TRBJ2-2|TRBV9
CASSGGTSGRTGELFF
>TRBJ1-1|TRBV28
CASNTGAPNTEAFF
>TRBJ2-7|TRBV28
CASSTPQTGNEQYF
>TRBJ1-6|TRBV12-3/TRBV12-4
CASSLGTGDNSPLHF
>TRBJ1-6|TRBV28
CASSFRQGGRSPLHF